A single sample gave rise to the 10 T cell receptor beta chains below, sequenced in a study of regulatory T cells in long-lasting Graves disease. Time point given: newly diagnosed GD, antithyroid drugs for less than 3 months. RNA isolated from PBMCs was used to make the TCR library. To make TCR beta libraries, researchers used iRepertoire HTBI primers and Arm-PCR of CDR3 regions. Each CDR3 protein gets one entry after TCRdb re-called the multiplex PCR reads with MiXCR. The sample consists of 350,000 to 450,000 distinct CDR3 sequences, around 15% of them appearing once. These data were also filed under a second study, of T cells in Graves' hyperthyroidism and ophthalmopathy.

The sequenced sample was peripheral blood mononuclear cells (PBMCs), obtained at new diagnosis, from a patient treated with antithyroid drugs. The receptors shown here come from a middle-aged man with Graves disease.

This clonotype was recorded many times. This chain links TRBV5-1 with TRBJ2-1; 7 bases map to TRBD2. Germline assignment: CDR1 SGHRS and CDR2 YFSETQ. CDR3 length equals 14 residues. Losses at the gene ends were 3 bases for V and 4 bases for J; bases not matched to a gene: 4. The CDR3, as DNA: TGCGCCAGCAGCTCAAGCGGGGCTTACAATGAGCAGTTCTTC. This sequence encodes CASSSSGAYNEQFF. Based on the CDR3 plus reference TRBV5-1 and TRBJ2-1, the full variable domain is KAGVTQTPRYLIKTRGQQVTLSCSPISGHRSVSWYQQTPGQGLQFLFEYFSETQRNKGNFPGRFSGRQFSNSRSEMNVSTLELGDSALYLCASSSSGAYNEQFFGPGTRLTVL.

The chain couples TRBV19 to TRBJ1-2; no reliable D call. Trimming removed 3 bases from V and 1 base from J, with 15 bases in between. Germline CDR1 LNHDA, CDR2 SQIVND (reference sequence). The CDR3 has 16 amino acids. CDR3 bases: TGTGCCAGTAGTATGCTCGGACTCAATTATAACTATGGCTACACCTTC. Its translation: CASSMLGLNYNYGYTF.

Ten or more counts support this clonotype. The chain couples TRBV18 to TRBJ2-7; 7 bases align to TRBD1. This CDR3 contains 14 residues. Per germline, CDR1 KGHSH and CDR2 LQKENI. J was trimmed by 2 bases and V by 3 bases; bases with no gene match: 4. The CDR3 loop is CASSPSGQPYEQYF. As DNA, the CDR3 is TGTGCCAGCTCACCTTCGGGACAGCCCTACGAGCAGTACTTC.

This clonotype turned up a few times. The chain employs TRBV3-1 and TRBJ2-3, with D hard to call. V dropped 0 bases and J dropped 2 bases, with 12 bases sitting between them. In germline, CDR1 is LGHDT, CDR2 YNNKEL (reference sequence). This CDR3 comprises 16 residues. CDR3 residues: CASSQDPRLNTDTQYF. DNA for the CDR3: TGTGCCAGCAGCCAAGACCCCAGACTTAACACAGATACGCAGTATTTT.

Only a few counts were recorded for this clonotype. CDR3 in amino acids: CASLEAAGSYEQYF. In DNA form, the CDR3 reads TGTGCCAGCCTCGAGGCGGCCGGATCCTACGAGCAGTACTTC. The chain carries TRBV6-1 and TRBJ2-7; no clear D. The CDR3 consists of 14 residues. Germline V gene lookup returns CDR1 MNHNS and CDR2 SASEGT. Trimming pared 8 bases from V and 1 base from J, leaving 15 bases between.

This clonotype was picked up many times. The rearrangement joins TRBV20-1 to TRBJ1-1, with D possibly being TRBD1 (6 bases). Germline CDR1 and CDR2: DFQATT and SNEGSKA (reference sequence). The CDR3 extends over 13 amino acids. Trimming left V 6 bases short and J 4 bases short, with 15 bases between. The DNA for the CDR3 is TGCAGTGCATCCGACAGGATGGCCACTGAAGCTTTCTTT. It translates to CSASDRMATEAFF.

CDR3 protein: CASSQVIRLSTDTQYF. The CDR3 bases are TGTGCCAGCAGCCAAGTTATACGACTGAGCACAGATACGCAGTATTTT. The V gene is TRBV3-1, the J gene TRBJ2-3; D is unresolved. V was shortened by 1 base and J by 0 bases, with 11 bases between the two germline ends. The CDR3 extends over 16 amino acids. Germline loops: CDR1 LGHDT, CDR2 YNNKEL (reference sequence).

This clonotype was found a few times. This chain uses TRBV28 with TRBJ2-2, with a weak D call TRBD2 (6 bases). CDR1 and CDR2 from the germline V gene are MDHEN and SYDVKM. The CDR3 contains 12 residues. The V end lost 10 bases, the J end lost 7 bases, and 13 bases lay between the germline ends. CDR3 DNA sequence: TGTGCCACCAACGGGGGTTTCGGGGAGCTGTTTTTT. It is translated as CATNGGFGELFF.

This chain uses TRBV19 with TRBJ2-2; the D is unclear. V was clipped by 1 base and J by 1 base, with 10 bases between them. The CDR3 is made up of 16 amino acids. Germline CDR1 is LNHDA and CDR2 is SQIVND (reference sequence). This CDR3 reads CASSIGKAGNTGELFF. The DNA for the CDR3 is TGTGCCAGTAGTATAGGGAAGGCAGGGAACACCGGGGAGCTGTTTTTT. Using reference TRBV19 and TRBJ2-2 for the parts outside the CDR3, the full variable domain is DGGITQSPKYLFRKEGQNVTLSCEQNLNHDAMYWYRQDPGQGLRLIYYSQIVNDFQKGDIAEGYSVSREKKESFPLTVTSAQKNPTAFYLCASSIGKAGNTGELFFGEGSRLTVL.

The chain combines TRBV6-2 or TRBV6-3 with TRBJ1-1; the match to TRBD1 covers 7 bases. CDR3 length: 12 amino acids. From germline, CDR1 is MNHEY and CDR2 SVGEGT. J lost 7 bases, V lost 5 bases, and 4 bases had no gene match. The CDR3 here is CASSEGDSEAFF. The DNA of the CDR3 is TGTGCCAGCAGTGAAGGGGACAGTGAAGCTTTCTTT.